The 10 T cell receptor beta chains given below trace back to one sample, sequenced in a study of cytotoxic CD8 clonotypes in ibrutinib-treated CLL. The repertoire was sequenced with immunoSEQ multiplex PCR; TCRdb's copy has only in-frame clones and lacks some. The table records 150,000 to 250,000 clones, 55% to 85% of them present only once. Here the sequenced sample was PBMCs, taken after 24 months of ibrutinib treatment. The source of these receptors is a human donor with chronic lymphocytic leukemia.

The V and J genes are TRBV7-3 and TRBJ1-1; D gene ambiguous. The CDR3 is made up of 15 amino acids. Trimming left V 4 bases short and J 1 base short, with 13 bases between. Germline values: CDR1 SGHTA, CDR2 FQGTGA. CDR3 nucleotides: TGTGCCAGCAGCTCACGGGCCCGAGGGAACACTGAAGCTTTCTTT. This gives the protein CASSSRARGNTEAFF.

The rearrangement joins TRBV5-1 to TRBJ2-2, with 15 nucleotides matching TRBD2. The length of the CDR3 is 17 residues. V trimming: 4 bases; J trimming: 4 bases; junction bases outside the gene matches: 5. Per germline, CDR1 SGHRS and CDR2 YFSETQ. The CDR3 DNA follows: TGCGCCAGCAGCGCAGGGACTAGCGGGAGGAGCACCGGGGAGCTGTTTTTT. Translation: CASSAGTSGRSTGELFF.

The chain joins TRBV5-6 to TRBJ2-5; 7 positions agree with TRBD1. This CDR3 has 14 residues. The J segment lost 3 bases and the V segment lost 0 bases, leaving 2 bases of the junction unmatched. Germline lookup yields CDR1 SGHDT and CDR2 YYEEEE. CDR3 region: CASSLAGQKETQYF. CDR3 nucleotide sequence: TGTGCCAGCAGCTTGGCGGGACAGAAAGAGACCCAGTACTTC.

The chain combines TRBV4-1 with TRBJ1-2; no firm D call. V gave up 2 bases and J gave up 8 bases, with 9 bases separating them. Germline values: CDR1 MGHRA, CDR2 YSYEKL. This CDR3 is built from 12 residues. The CDR3 is CASSQHTLGYTF. In DNA, the CDR3 is TGCGCCAGCAGCCAACACACGCTGGGCTACACCTTC.

The rearrangement uses TRBV6-1 and TRBJ2-7; the D gene could be TRBD1 or TRBD2 (6 bases each). The germline V gene encodes CDR1 MNHNS and CDR2 SASEGT. The CDR3 consists of 19 residues. V lost 2 bases and J 3 bases, leaving 26 bases between the germline ends. CDR3: CASSELGGGAELGGYEQYF. The CDR3 coding sequence is TGTGCCAGCAGTGAATTAGGTGGGGGCGCCGAACTCGGGGGCTACGAGCAGTACTTC.

This chain links TRBV19 with TRBJ2-3; 8 bases match TRBD2. V lost 3 bases, J lost 2 bases, and 10 bases stayed unmatched. The V gene's germline CDR1 is LNHDA and CDR2 SQIVND (reference sequence). The CDR3 has 17 amino acids. CDR3 sequence (DNA): TGTGCCAGTAGTATCTACCCGGGACTAGATGCCACAGATACGCAGTATTTT. Its translation is CASSIYPGLDATDTQYF.

This clone was detected only a few times. The chain carries TRBV19 and TRBJ2-7; tentative D call: TRBD2 (6 bases). This CDR3 has 12 residues. Trimming removed 5 bases at V and 6 bases at J, with 11 bases between. Germline CDR1 and CDR2: LNHDA and SQIVND (reference sequence). CDR3 amino acids: CASSAGGLEQYF. The CDR3 DNA follows: TGTGCCAGTAGTGCCGGAGGGCTCGAGCAGTACTTC. The variable domain in full, completed from reference TRBV19 and TRBJ2-7, reads DGGITQSPKYLFRKEGQNVTLSCEQNLNHDAMYWYRQDPGQGLRLIYYSQIVNDFQKGDIAEGYSVSREKKESFPLTVTSAQKNPTAFYLCASSAGGLEQYFGPGTRLTVT.

V and J are TRBV7-2 and TRBJ1-1; D gene unclear. With 3 bases removed from V and 0 bases from J, the gap between germline ends came to 8 bases. The CDR3 has 14 amino acids. Germline assignment: CDR1 SGHTA and CDR2 FQGNSA. In DNA, the CDR3 is TGTGCCAGCAGCTTGCGCAATTTGAACACTGAAGCTTTCTTT. As protein: CASSLRNLNTEAFF.

There are a few counts of this clone. The chain is built from TRBV30 and TRBJ1-2, with no clear D. Trimming removed 3 bases from V and 0 bases from J, with 5 bases in between. Germline V gives CDR1 GTSNPN, CDR2 SVGIG (reference sequence). The CDR3 runs to 12 residues. The DNA of the CDR3 is TGTGCCTGGAGGTGGACTAACTATGGCTACACCTTC. Its translation: CAWRWTNYGYTF.

This rearrangement joins TRBV11-1 to TRBJ2-1; the D call may be TRBD1 or TRBD2 (5 bases each). Trimming pared 8 bases from V and 5 bases from J, leaving 25 bases between. This CDR3 has 17 residues. The V gene's germline CDR1 is SGHAT and CDR2 FQDESV (reference sequence). The DNA of the CDR3 is TGTGCCAGCGGACTGCCCCCGTGGCAGGGATTGGACAATGAGCAGTTCTTC. It specifies CASGLPPWQGLDNEQFF. Using reference TRBV11-1 and TRBJ2-1 for the parts outside the CDR3, the full variable domain is EAEVAQSPRYKITEKSQAVAFWCDPISGHATLYWYRQILGQGPELLVQFQDESVVDDSQLPKDRFSAERLKGVDSTLKIQPAELGDSAMYLCASGLPPWQGLDNEQFFGPGTRLTVL.